This TCR beta chain was identified in a study of T cell responses to AZD1222 COVID-19 vaccine. Profiling relied on immunoSEQ multiplex PCR, and the TCRdb table lists in-frame clones only, not all of them. The table includes about 190,000 clones, roughly 92% detected once. Losses at the gene ends were 4 bases for V and 8 bases for J; bases not matched to a gene: 6. The germline gives CDR1 SGHTA, CDR2 FQGNSA. This CDR3 contains 13 residues. The sequence was collected from an adult in good health. The sample was peripheral blood, taken on day 0 of AZD1222 vaccination. The rearrangement uses TRBV7-2 and TRBJ1-1; 8 nucleotides match TRBD1. The CDR3 DNA reads TGTGCCAGCAGCTCGCGGACAGGGCAAGAAGCTTTCTTT. It yields the protein CASSSRTGQEAFF.